One and the same sample provided the 21 T cell receptor beta chains below, sequenced in a study of cytomegalovirus exposure and HLA in healthy donors (dated by TCRdb to 2015 to 2018). Libraries were built with the immunoSEQ multiplex PCR assay. The immuneACCESS repertoire file appears here via TCRdb, limited to in-frame rearrangements. These files lack a portion of the clones; in checked studies, under half of the deficit traces to unresolved V genes, and the cause of the others is not known. The sample records about 98,000 clones, roughly nine tenths of which are singletons. In total, the top ten clones hold 6% to 6.5% of the sample. The sequencing sample was made of PBMCs. These receptors were taken from a man between 18 and 29 years old in good health and CMV-seropositive.

The chain uses TRBV4-3 and TRBJ2-5, with TRBD1 identical over 8 bases. Unmatched junction bases numbered 10, after V lost 3 bases and J lost 7 bases. Germline CDR1 and CDR2: LGHNA and YSLEER. The CDR3 sequence is 15 residues long. The CDR3 coding sequence is TGCGCCAGCAGCCAGAGTACAGGGGGAGGTGGGACCCAGTACTTC. Translating gives CASSQSTGGGGTQYF.

This chain links TRBV28 with TRBJ2-2; D not resolved. The CDR3 extends over 13 amino acids. V lost 6 bases and J 3 bases, leaving 8 bases between the germline ends. The germline V gene encodes CDR1 MDHEN and CDR2 SYDVKM. The CDR3 sequence: CASSQSYTGELFF. In DNA, the CDR3 is TGTGCCAGCAGCCAATCATACACCGGGGAGCTGTTTTTT.

The chain joins TRBV10-3 to TRBJ2-2; D perhaps matches TRBD2 (6 bases). CDR1 is ENHRY and CDR2 is SYGVKD in the germline V gene. The V and J ends lost 7 bases and 1 base respectively, with 13 bases between them. The CDR3 is made up of 15 amino acids. CDR3 bases: TGTGCCATCAAAGCGGTAGCGGAGAACACCGGGGAGCTGTTTTTT. Its translation: CAIKAVAENTGELFF.

This clone was counted once. The V and J genes are TRBV7-6 and TRBJ2-2; unclear D gene. The CDR3 runs to 13 residues. Trimming took off 5 bases at V and 1 base at J, with 5 bases between the two ends. CDR1 is SGHVS and CDR2 is FNYEAQ in the germline V gene. CDR3 in DNA: TGTGCCAGCAGCGTACAGAACACCGGGGAGCTGTTTTTT. This translates into CASSVQNTGELFF. The whole variable domain, remainder taken from reference TRBV7-6 and TRBJ2-2, is GAGVSQSPRYKVTKRGQDVALRCDPISGHVSLYWYRQALGQGPEFLTYFNYEAQQDKSGLPNDRFSAERPEGSISTLTIQRTEQRDSAMYRCASSVQNTGELFFGEGSRLTVL.

J is TRBJ2-1 and V is TRBV11-3; 8 positions agree with TRBD2. Germline assignment: CDR1 SGHNT and CDR2 YENEEA. After removal of 6 bases from V and 5 bases from J, the junction contained 12 bases not matched to a gene. The length of the CDR3 is 16 residues. The CDR3 loop is CASSWGGSGEDNEQFF. The CDR3 DNA reads as TGTGCCAGCAGTTGGGGGGGTAGCGGGGAGGACAATGAGCAGTTCTTC.

The chain couples TRBV5-4 to TRBJ2-7; 11 bases line up with TRBD1. Germline lookup yields CDR1 SGHNT and CDR2 YYREEE (reference sequence). The J segment lost 4 bases and the V segment lost 2 bases, leaving 5 bases of the junction unmatched. The CDR3 contains 15 residues. This CDR3 is CASSFRGQGAYEQYF. In DNA form, the CDR3 reads TGTGCCAGCAGCTTCCGAGGACAGGGGGCTTACGAGCAGTACTTC.

The chain couples TRBV9 to TRBJ2-5; TRBD1 is a possible D gene (6 bases). CDR3 length: 15 residues. Trimming took off 3 bases at V and 4 bases at J, with 16 bases between the two ends. The germline CDR1 and CDR2 sequences are SGDLS and YYNGEE. In nucleotides, the CDR3 is TGTGCCAGCAGCGGGCATGGGGGCGTGGGAGAGACCCAGTACTTC. Its translation: CASSGHGGVGETQYF.

The rearrangement links TRBV18 to TRBJ2-1; TRBD1 matches 7 bases. The CDR3 extends over 17 amino acids. CDR1 is KGHSH, CDR2 LQKENI, per germline. Germline trimming cut 3 bases from V and 5 bases from J; bases unmatched to any gene: 13. CDR3: CASSPLEFRDSNNEQFF. The DNA of the CDR3 is TGTGCCAGCTCACCCCTCGAGTTCCGGGACAGCAACAATGAGCAGTTCTTC.

The chain links TRBV7-9 to TRBJ1-4; D gene ambiguous. The germline V and J ends were trimmed by 5 bases and 8 bases, with 12 bases remaining between them. This CDR3 is 13 amino acids long. Germline V gene sequence: CDR1 SEHNR, CDR2 FQNEAQ (reference sequence). CDR3 loop: CASSIGVGEKLFF. The CDR3 DNA follows: TGTGCCAGCAGCATCGGGGTTGGGGAAAAACTGTTTTTT.

The genes are TRBV7-9 and TRBJ1-6; possible D gene TRBD1, 5 bases. With 4 bases removed from V and 5 bases from J, the gap between germline ends came to 15 bases. The CDR3 sequence is 16 residues long. Germline CDR1 is SEHNR and CDR2 is FQNEAQ (reference sequence). CDR3 sequence: CASSSIVTANNSPLHF. The CDR3 DNA reads TGTGCCAGCAGCTCCATTGTGACAGCAAATAATTCACCCCTCCACTTT.

V is TRBV12-5 and J is TRBJ2-7; 14 nucleotides agree with TRBD2. The V gene's germline CDR1 is LGHNT and CDR2 FRNRAP. This CDR3 is built from 16 residues. The J segment lost 1 base and the V segment lost 4 bases, leaving 3 bases of the junction unmatched. CDR3 residues: CASGSGLAGVSYEQYF. The CDR3 nucleotides are TGTGCTAGTGGTTCGGGACTAGCGGGGGTATCCTACGAGCAGTACTTC.

This sequence joins TRBV9 and TRBJ2-7, with 9 bases aligning to TRBD1. J gave up 5 bases and V 3 bases, and 6 bases lay outside the gene matches. This CDR3 is built from 14 residues. Germline V gene lookup returns CDR1 SGDLS and CDR2 YYNGEE. The CDR3 reads CASSDSGTGNEQYF. CDR3 coding DNA: TGTGCCAGCAGCGATTCCGGGACAGGGAACGAGCAGTACTTC.

The rearrangement links TRBV7-9 to TRBJ2-5; weak D call: TRBD1 (6 bases). Germline V gene sequence: CDR1 SEHNR, CDR2 FQNEAQ (reference sequence). The CDR3 runs to 14 residues. Trimming removed 4 bases at V and 5 bases at J, with 14 bases between. The CDR3 DNA reads as TGTGCCAGCAGCTCGGCAACAGGGCACGAGACCCAGTACTTC. Encoded protein: CASSSATGHETQYF.

The chain joins TRBV25-1 to TRBJ2-7, with 9 positions matching TRBD1. CDR3 length: 18 amino acids. J lost 0 bases, V lost 3 bases, and 12 bases had no gene match. Germline V CDR1 and CDR2: MGHDK, SYGVNS. CDR3: CASSDSPPGQGISYEQYF. DNA of the CDR3: TGTGCCAGCAGTGACTCTCCTCCGGGACAGGGTATCTCCTACGAGCAGTACTTC.

The chain joins TRBV4-1 to TRBJ2-1; 8 bases are shared with TRBD2. After removal of 1 base from V and 4 bases from J, the junction contained 6 bases not matched to a gene. The CDR3 is 16 amino acids. Germline V CDR1 and CDR2: MGHRA, YSYEKL. This CDR3 is CASSQVGGAIYNEQFF. CDR3 DNA sequence: TGCGCCAGCAGCCAAGTCGGGGGGGCGATTTACAATGAGCAGTTCTTC.

This chain joins TRBV4-3 and TRBJ1-2, with 8 bases aligning to TRBD1. Germline V gene lookup returns CDR1 LGHNA and CDR2 YSLEER. The junction had 2 bases not matched to a gene; V was cut back by 2 bases and J by 3 bases. The CDR3 covers 14 residues. The CDR3 reads CASSQQGAYYGYTF. As DNA, the CDR3 is TGCGCCAGCAGCCAACAGGGGGCCTACTATGGCTACACCTTC.

The chain employs TRBV7-3 and TRBJ2-5; no clear D gene. V lost 5 bases and J lost 4, with 11 bases in between. The CDR3 runs to 13 residues. Germline assignment: CDR1 SGHTA and CDR2 FQGTGA. CDR3 nucleotide sequence: TGTGCCAGCAGCCCACACCCTGCAGAGACCCAGTACTTC. Amino acid sequence: CASSPHPAETQYF.

The rearrangement links TRBV28 to TRBJ2-6; tentatively, D is TRBD2 (5 bases). Germline CDR1 and CDR2: MDHEN and SYDVKM. Trimming took off 8 bases at V and 1 base at J, with 12 bases between the two ends. The CDR3 is 15 amino acids. The CDR3 nucleotides are TGTGCCAGCCGGGAACACCATTCTGGGGCCAACGTCCTGACTTTC. This encodes CASREHHSGANVLTF.

J is TRBJ2-7 and V is TRBV6-1; perhaps TRBD1 as D (5 bases). V shed 3 bases and J shed 4 bases, with 10 bases lying between them. This CDR3 comprises 13 residues. Germline V CDR1 and CDR2: MNHNS, SASEGT. CDR3 residues: CASSDRDRYEQYF. In nucleotides, the CDR3 is TGTGCCAGCAGTGACAGGGATCGGTACGAGCAGTACTTC.

This clone appeared once. The chain combines TRBV27 with TRBJ2-1, with TRBD2 matching over 11 bases. The junction had 6 bases not matched to a gene; V was cut back by 6 bases and J by 8 bases. Germline V lookup: CDR1 MNHEY, CDR2 SMNVEV (reference sequence). This CDR3 contains 14 residues. The CDR3 sequence is CASSTSGRSYEQFF. CDR3 sequence (DNA): TGTGCCAGCAGCACTAGCGGGAGATCTTATGAGCAGTTCTTC.

The chain recombines TRBV7-9 with TRBJ2-3, with unresolved D. The CDR3 contains 15 residues. Trimming stripped 0 bases from V and 4 bases from J, with 11 bases between. CDR1 and CDR2 from the germline V gene are SEHNR and FQNEAQ (reference sequence). The CDR3 here is CASSLALTVSDTQYF. CDR3 bases: TGTGCCAGCAGCTTAGCGCTAACGGTTTCAGATACGCAGTATTTT.